The 18 T cell receptor beta chains given below trace back to one sample, sequenced in a study of T cell repertoires in cytomegalovirus infection. Antigens for these TCRs are unknown. TCRdb re-called the reads with MiXCR, one entry per CDR3 protein. Of roughly 570,000 distinct CDR3 sequences in the sample, over 35% are singletons; the top ten hold roughly 50%. Specimen: cultured PBMCs, collected from culture after CMV antigen stimulation. All receptors derive from a human donor in good health (CMV status not recorded). Some clones in this sample may be carry-over from other donors' samples.

This clonotype has a handful of counts. This chain uses TRBV28 with TRBJ1-2, with 9 positions matching TRBD1. Trimming removed 5 bases from V and 4 bases from J; junction bases left unmatched: 5. This CDR3 is built from 14 residues. CDR1 is MDHEN and CDR2 is SYDVKM in the germline V gene. The CDR3 region is CASSGTGNVYGYTF. The CDR3 nucleotides read TGTGCCAGCAGTGGGACAGGGAATGTCTATGGCTACACCTTC.

V is TRBV4-2 and J is TRBJ2-1; D gene unclear. Between the trimmed V and J ends, which lost 1 base and 8 bases, there was a span of 9 bases. Per germline, CDR1 LGHNA and CDR2 YNFKEQ. This CDR3 contains 13 residues. The CDR3 region is CASSQASRDEQFF. The CDR3 DNA sequence: TGTGCCAGCAGCCAAGCCAGCAGAGATGAGCAGTTCTTC.

The table lists this clonotype with a few counts. The rearrangement uses TRBV19 and TRBJ2-7; D may match TRBD1 or TRBD2 (5 bases each). Germline V gene sequence: CDR1 LNHDA, CDR2 SQIVND (reference sequence). Trimming removed 5 bases at V and 6 bases at J, with 20 bases between. CDR3 length: 15 amino acids. The CDR3 reads CASSAAMYEGREQYF. For the CDR3, the DNA is TGTGCCAGTAGTGCTGCCATGTATGAGGGACGCGAGCAGTACTTC.

This clonotype appeared many times. The chain has TRBV7-2 and TRBJ2-2, with 9 bases matching TRBD1. The germline CDR1 and CDR2 sequences are SGHTA and FQGNSA. With V trimmed by 6 bases and J by 4 bases, 6 bases remained unmatched. There are 15 residues in the CDR3. In nucleotides, the CDR3 is TGTGCCAGCAGTTTTGGACAGGGGAGCACCGGGGAGCTGTTTTTT. It yields the protein CASSFGQGSTGELFF.

This clonotype was counted between two and nine times. The chain is built from TRBV4-1 and TRBJ1-1, with 7 bases fitting TRBD1. The CDR3 length is 14 residues. The trim removed 1 base at V and 5 bases at J, leaving 4 bases unmatched. The germline gives CDR1 MGHRA, CDR2 YSYEKL. The CDR3 bases are TGCGCCAGCAGCCAAGGACAGGGTTTAACTGAAGCTTTCTTT. It yields the protein CASSQGQGLTEAFF.

This sequence joins TRBV11-2 and TRBJ2-3; 7 bases align to TRBD1. CDR1 and CDR2 from the germline V gene are SGHAT and FQNNGV. The CDR3 has 15 amino acids. With V trimmed by 5 bases and J by 2 bases, 7 bases remained unmatched. This chain's CDR3 is CASSPGTVHTDTQYF. The CDR3 nucleotides read TGTGCCAGCAGCCCGGGGACAGTACACACAGATACGCAGTATTTT. The entire variable domain, with the rest obtained from reference TRBV11-2 and TRBJ2-3, is as follows: EAGVAQSPRYKIIEKRQSVAFWCNPISGHATLYWYQQILGQGPKLLIQFQNNGVVDDSQLPKDRFSAERLKGVDSTLKIQPAKLEDSAVYLCASSPGTVHTDTQYFGPGTRLTVL.

The genes are TRBV12-5 and TRBJ1-4, with 7 nucleotides matching TRBD1. This CDR3 is built from 13 residues. Germline V gene lookup returns CDR1 LGHNT and CDR2 FRNRAP. V dropped 6 bases and J dropped 12; count of bases not matched to a gene: 10. This CDR3 reads CASGLEVGTELFF. CDR3 nucleotide sequence: TGTGCTAGTGGCCTGGAGGTAGGGACAGAACTGTTTTTT. Combining the CDR3 with reference TRBV12-5 and TRBJ1-4 gives the whole variable domain DARVTQTPRHKVTEMGQEVTMRCQPILGHNTVFWYRQTMMQGLELLAYFRNRAPLDDSGMPKDRFSAEMPDATLATLKIQPSEPRDSAVYFCASGLEVGTELFFGSGTQLSVL.

The V call is TRBV9, the J call TRBJ2-7; TRBD2 is a possible D gene (6 bases). The CDR3 extends over 12 amino acids. Trimming removed 0 bases from V and 6 bases from J, with 7 bases in between. The germline CDR1 and CDR2 sequences are SGDLS and YYNGEE. CDR3 sequence: CASSVGGGEQYF. CDR3 DNA sequence: TGTGCCAGCAGCGTAGGGGGAGGCGAGCAGTACTTC.

CDR3 sequence (DNA): TGTGCCAGCAGTTTGACTAGCGGGGGGCCTCTTGGCGAGCAGTACTTC. It codes for CASSLTSGGPLGEQYF. This chain uses TRBV27 with TRBJ2-7, with 13 positions matching TRBD2. Per germline, CDR1 MNHEY and CDR2 SMNVEV (reference sequence). After removal of 3 bases from V and 6 bases from J, the junction contained 8 bases not matched to a gene. CDR3 size: 16 residues.

This clonotype came up a few times. V and J are TRBV19 and TRBJ2-2, with TRBD2 identical over 8 bases. Germline V gene sequence: CDR1 LNHDA, CDR2 SQIVND (reference sequence). The V segment lost 7 bases and the J segment 2 bases; nucleotides outside the gene matches: 3. CDR3 length equals 14 residues. The DNA of the CDR3 is TGTGCCAGTAAACTAGCGGTTAACACCGGGGAGCTGTTTTTT. Translated, it gives CASKLAVNTGELFF.

This rearrangement joins TRBV12-5 to TRBJ2-7; D is perhaps TRBD1 or TRBD2 (5 bases each). Germline values: CDR1 LGHNT, CDR2 FRNRAP. This CDR3 has 16 residues. Trimming left V 0 bases short and J 0 bases short, with 12 bases between. The CDR3 here is CASGLVPGPSSYEQYF. The CDR3 nucleotides read TGTGCTAGTGGTTTGGTTCCGGGACCGAGCTCCTACGAGCAGTACTTC.

V usage is TRBV4-1 and J usage is TRBJ2-6, with TRBD1 matching 7 bases. Germline-derived CDR1 and CDR2 are MGHRA and YSYEKL. The CDR3 is 17 amino acids. The V segment lost 5 bases and the J segment 0 bases; nucleotides outside the gene matches: 7. This chain's CDR3 is CASSRTGDPSGANVLTF. The CDR3 coding sequence is TGCGCCAGCAGCAGGACAGGAGACCCCTCTGGGGCCAACGTCCTGACTTTC.

V and J are TRBV7-2 and TRBJ2-1; D is ambiguous. Per germline, CDR1 SGHTA and CDR2 FQGNSA. Trimming left V 3 bases short and J 6 bases short, with 12 bases between. This CDR3 has 14 residues. Here the CDR3 DNA reads TGTGCCAGCAGCTTCAATTCACGGAGCAATGAGCAGTTCTTC. It encodes CASSFNSRSNEQFF.

This clonotype has more than one count but fewer than ten. The chain recombines TRBV10-3 with TRBJ2-5; 7 bases line up with TRBD2. The CDR3 consists of 15 residues. The germline V gene has CDR1 ENHRY and CDR2 SYGVKD. V was pared by 2 bases and J by 5 bases, with 8 bases of the junction left unmatched. Here the CDR3 reads CAISEAQGGDETQYF. The DNA of the CDR3 is TGTGCCATCAGTGAGGCTCAGGGAGGGGACGAGACCCAGTACTTC.

This clonotype was picked up a small number of times. V is TRBV7-8 and J is TRBJ2-3; unclear D gene. Trimming stripped 1 base from V and 4 bases from J, with 9 bases between. The length of the CDR3 is 14 residues. Looked up from germline, CDR1 is SGHVS and CDR2 is FQNEAQ. DNA for the CDR3: TGTGCCAGCAGCTTAGTTAGGGCCCCAGATACGCAGTATTTT. This gives the protein CASSLVRAPDTQYF.

This clonotype was seen a single time. The CDR3 nucleotides are TGTGCCAGCTCTCCCTGGGGCTTCGGGACTGAAGCTTTCTTT. Translation: CASSPWGFGTEAFF. The chain couples TRBV27 to TRBJ1-1; perhaps TRBD1 as D (5 bases). Germline values: CDR1 MNHEY, CDR2 SMNVEV (reference sequence). The length of the CDR3 is 14 residues. Between the trimmed V and J ends, which lost 8 bases and 5 bases, there was a span of 18 bases.

V and J are TRBV4-1 and TRBJ1-3; D gene unclear. The V end was cut by 0 bases, the J end by 9 bases, with 15 bases between. The CDR3 has 15 amino acids. Germline values: CDR1 MGHRA, CDR2 YSYEKL. The CDR3: CASSQDSKGWATIYF. The CDR3 bases are TGCGCCAGCAGCCAAGATTCGAAAGGGTGGGCCACCATATATTTT.

This clonotype was detected only a few times. The chain is built from TRBV19 and TRBJ2-3; TRBD2 aligns across 7 bases. The ends lost 6 bases at V and 0 bases at J; junction bases unmatched: 6. Germline CDR1 reads LNHDA; CDR2 reads SQIVND (reference sequence). CDR3 length: 15 amino acids. The CDR3 DNA is TGTGCCAGTAGATGGGGAGGGGATAGCACAGATACGCAGTATTTT. This sequence encodes CASRWGGDSTDTQYF.